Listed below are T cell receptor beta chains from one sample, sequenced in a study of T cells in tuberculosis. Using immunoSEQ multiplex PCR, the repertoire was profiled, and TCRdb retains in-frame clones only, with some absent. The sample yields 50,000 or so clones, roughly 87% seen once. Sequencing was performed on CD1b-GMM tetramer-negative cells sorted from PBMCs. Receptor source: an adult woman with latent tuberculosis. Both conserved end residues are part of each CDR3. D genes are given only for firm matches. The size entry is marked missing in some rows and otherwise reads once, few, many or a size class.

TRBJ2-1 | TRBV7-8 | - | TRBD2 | CASSAGLAGHEQFF | TGTGCCAGCAGCGCGGGACTAGCGGGGCATGAGCAGTTCTTC
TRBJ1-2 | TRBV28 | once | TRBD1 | CASIPRPWTGASHGYTF | TGTGCCAGCATTCCGAGGCCCTGGACAGGAGCATCCCATGGCTACACCTTC
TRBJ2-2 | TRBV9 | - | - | CASSVNPGFTGELFF | TGTGCCAGCAGCGTTAATCCGGGTTTCACCGGGGAGCTGTTTTTT
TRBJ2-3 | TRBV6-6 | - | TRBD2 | CASSYSAGGQPDTQYF | TGTGCCAGCAGTTACTCTGCGGGGGGGCAGCCAGATACGCAGTATTTT
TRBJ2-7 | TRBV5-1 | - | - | CASSLEHPAYEQYF | TGCGCCAGCAGCTTGGAACACCCCGCCTACGAGCAGTACTTC
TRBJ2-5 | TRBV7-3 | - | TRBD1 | CASSLGTEETQYF | TGTGCCAGCAGCTTAGGGACAGAAGAGACCCAGTACTTC
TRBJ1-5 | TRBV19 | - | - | CASRNRENQPQHF | TGTGCCAGTAGAAACAGGGAAAATCAGCCCCAGCATTTT
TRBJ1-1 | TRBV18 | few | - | CASSTQGYIHDTEAFF | TGTGCCAGCTCAACCCAGGGATACATACATGACACTGAAGCTTTCTTT
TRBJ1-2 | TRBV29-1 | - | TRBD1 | CSVLGQGSNYGYTF | TGCAGCGTCCTAGGACAGGGGTCAAACTATGGCTACACCTTC
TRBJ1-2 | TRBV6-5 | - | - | CASSELHGYTF | TGTGCCAGCAGTGAACTGCATGGCTACACCTTC
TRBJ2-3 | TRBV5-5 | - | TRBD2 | CASSPSGTSTDTQYF | TGTGCCAGCAGCCCAAGCGGGACTAGCACAGATACGCAGTATTTT
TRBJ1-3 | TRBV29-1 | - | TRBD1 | CSVRDRGPSSGNTIYF | TGCAGCGTCCGGGACAGGGGGCCTTCCTCTGGAAACACCATATATTTT
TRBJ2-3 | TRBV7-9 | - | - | CASSFISGGTDTQYF | TGTGCCAGCAGCTTTATAAGCGGAGGCACAGATACGCAGTATTTT
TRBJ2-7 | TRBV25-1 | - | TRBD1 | CASRGTGYYEQYF | TGTGCCAGCCGGGGGACAGGTTACTACGAGCAGTACTTC
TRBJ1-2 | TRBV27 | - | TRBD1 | CASTQTGTGSYGYTF | TGTGCCAGCACCCAGACCGGGACAGGGAGTTATGGCTACACCTTC
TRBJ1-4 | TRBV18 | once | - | CASSPQGFGEKLFF | TGTGCCAGCTCACCACAGGGGTTTGGAGAAAAACTGTTTTTT
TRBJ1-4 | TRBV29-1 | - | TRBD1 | CSVELAGQGTDPHNEKLFF | TGCAGCGTTGAGCTCGCCGGACAGGGAACCGATCCTCATAATGAAAAACTGTTTTTT
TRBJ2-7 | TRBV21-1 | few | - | CASSPVDRDSYEQYF | TGTGCCAGCAGCCCGGTAGACAGGGACTCCTACGAGCAGTACTTC
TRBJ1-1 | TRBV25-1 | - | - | CASRPSRGTEAFF | TGTGCCAGCAGACCATCCAGGGGAACTGAAGCTTTCTTT
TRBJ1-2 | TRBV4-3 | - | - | CASSRMGSSGYTF | TGCGCCAGCAGCCGCATGGGTAGCAGTGGCTACACCTTC
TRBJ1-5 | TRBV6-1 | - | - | CATSQRGNQPQHF | TGTGCCACCTCACAGAGGGGCAATCAGCCCCAGCATTTT
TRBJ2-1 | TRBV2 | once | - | CASSEDGQPYNEQFF | TGTGCCAGCAGTGAGGATGGACAGCCATACAATGAGCAGTTCTTC
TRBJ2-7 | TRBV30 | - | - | CAWSVGDPYEQYF | TGTGCCTGGAGTGTAGGAGATCCCTACGAGCAGTACTTC
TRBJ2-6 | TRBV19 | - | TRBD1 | CASNQGAGANVLTF | TGTGCCAGTAATCAGGGGGCTGGGGCCAACGTCCTGACTTTC
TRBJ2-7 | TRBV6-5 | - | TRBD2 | CASRATSGTYEQYF | TGTGCCAGCCGGGCGACTAGCGGAACCTACGAGCAGTACTTC
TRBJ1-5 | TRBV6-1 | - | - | CASRFPGQGNQPQHF | TGTGCCAGCAGATTCCCAGGTCAGGGCAATCAGCCCCAGCATTTT
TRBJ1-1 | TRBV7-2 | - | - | CASSLVGVRTGGLTEAFF | TGTGCCAGCAGCTTAGTGGGGGTTCGGACGGGAGGCCTCACTGAAGCTTTCTTT
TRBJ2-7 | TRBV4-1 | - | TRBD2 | CASSPAGGSLYEQYF | TGCGCCAGCAGCCCGGCGGGCGGGAGTCTATACGAGCAGTACTTC
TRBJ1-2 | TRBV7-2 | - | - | CASSLGPRNYGYTF | TGTGCCAGCAGCTTAGGGCCCAGGAACTATGGCTACACCTTC
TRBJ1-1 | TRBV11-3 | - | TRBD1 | CASSATGVHTEAFF | TGTGCCAGCAGCGCCACAGGGGTTCACACTGAAGCTTTCTTT
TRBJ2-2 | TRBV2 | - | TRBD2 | CASKSGGITGELFF | TGTGCCAGCAAGTCGGGGGGGATAACCGGGGAGCTGTTTTTT
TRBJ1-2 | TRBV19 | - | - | CASRGGKWYGYTF | TGTGCCAGTAGAGGAGGGAAGTGGTATGGCTACACCTTC
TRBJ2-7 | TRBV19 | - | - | CASSIGGMLYEQYF | TGTGCCAGTAGTATAGGGGGCATGCTGTACGAGCAGTACTTC
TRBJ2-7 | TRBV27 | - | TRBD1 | CASSSPGQVPHEQYF | TGTGCCAGCAGTTCCCCGGGACAGGTTCCGCACGAGCAGTACTTC
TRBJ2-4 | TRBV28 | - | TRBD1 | CASSQPGQGLKNIQYF | TGTGCCAGCAGTCAACCGGGACAGGGGCTAAAAAACATTCAGTACTTC
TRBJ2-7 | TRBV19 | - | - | CASSMKNGYEQYF | TGTGCCAGTAGTATGAAGAACGGGTACGAGCAGTACTTC
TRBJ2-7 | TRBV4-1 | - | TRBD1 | CASSLVGTGGNEQYF | TGCGCCAGCAGCCTCGTCGGGACAGGGGGGAACGAGCAGTACTTC
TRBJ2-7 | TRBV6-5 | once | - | CASSYLGGHTSYEQYF | TGTGCCAGCAGTTACTTAGGGGGACATACCTCCTACGAGCAGTACTTC
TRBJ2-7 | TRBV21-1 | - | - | CASTDRASREQYF | TGTGCCAGCACCGACAGGGCCAGTCGCGAGCAGTACTTC
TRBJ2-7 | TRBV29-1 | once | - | CSVEITGHQTYEQYF | TGCAGCGTTGAAATTACGGGACACCAGACCTACGAGCAGTACTTC
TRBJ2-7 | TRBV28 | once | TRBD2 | CASRSSGSWEQYF | TGTGCCAGCAGGTCTAGCGGGAGTTGGGAGCAGTACTTC
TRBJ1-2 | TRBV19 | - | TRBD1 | CASQVTGAGYTF | TGTGCCAGTCAAGTCACAGGGGCTGGCTACACCTTC
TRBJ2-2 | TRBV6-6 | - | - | CASSYLGHLDTGELFF | TGTGCCAGCAGTTACCTGGGGCATCTGGACACCGGGGAGCTGTTTTTT
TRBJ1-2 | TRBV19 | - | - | CASSINSGIYGYTF | TGTGCCAGTAGTATTAACAGCGGAATATATGGCTACACCTTC
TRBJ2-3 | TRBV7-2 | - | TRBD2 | CASSLRQKSGSDTQYF | TGTGCCAGCAGCTTAAGACAGAAGAGCGGGAGTGATACGCAGTATTTT
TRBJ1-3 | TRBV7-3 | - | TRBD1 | CASSLGQAKWYTIYF | TGTGCCAGCAGCTTAGGACAGGCCAAATGGTACACCATATATTTT
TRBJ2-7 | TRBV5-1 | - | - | CASSTGGFAYEQYF | TGCGCCAGCAGCACAGGTGGATTTGCCTACGAGCAGTACTTC
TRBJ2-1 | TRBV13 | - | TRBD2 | CASSSGLAGVYEQFF | TGTGCCAGCAGCTCGGGACTAGCGGGAGTATATGAGCAGTTCTTC
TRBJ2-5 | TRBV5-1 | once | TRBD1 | CASSTGGQVRETQYF | TGCGCCAGCAGCACCGGTGGACAGGTCCGAGAGACCCAGTACTTC
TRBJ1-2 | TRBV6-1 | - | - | CASSEARGNFGYTF | TGTGCCAGCAGTGAAGCGAGAGGAAATTTTGGCTACACCTTC
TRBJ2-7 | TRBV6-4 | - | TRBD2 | CASSVLAGTEQYF | TGTGCCAGCAGTGTTCTAGCGGGGACCGAGCAGTACTTC